Presented here are 19 T cell receptor beta chains from one specimen sequenced in a study of response to subunit inactivated influenza vaccine. TCRdb fed the RT-PCR reads into MiXCR, producing one record per CDR3 protein. The table has about 800,000 distinct CDR3 sequences, around 20% seen once; the top ten hold roughly 10%. The input for sequencing was PBMCs from blood, taken roughly 5 days after vaccination. The receptor set was obtained from a man in his fifties who received an inactivated influenza vaccine.

This chain joins TRBV29-1 and TRBJ2-6, with 8 bases that match TRBD1. Germline V gene lookup returns CDR1 SQVTM and CDR2 ANQGSEA. The CDR3 runs 15 residues. V gave up 6 bases and J gave up 7 bases; unmatched junction bases: 11. The CDR3 sequence is CSVSGTGLRANVLTF. Written as DNA, the CDR3 is TGCAGCGTCTCCGGGACAGGCCTCCGAGCCAACGTCCTGACTTTC.

The chain links TRBV14 to TRBJ2-2; D may be TRBD2 (6 bases). CDR1 SGHDN and CDR2 FVKESK come from the germline V gene. Deletions cut 4 bases from V and 5 bases from J, with 14 bases between. The CDR3 covers 15 residues. The DNA for the CDR3 is TGTGCCAGCAGCCTCCTAGCTAGCGTAACCGGGGAGCTGTTTTTT. Translating it yields CASSLLASVTGELFF.

A few counts support this clonotype. V gene TRBV3-1 combines with J gene TRBJ1-5; no firm D call. Trimming stripped 1 base from V and 4 bases from J, with 11 bases between. The germline V gene has CDR1 LGHDT and CDR2 YNNKEL (reference sequence). The CDR3 loop spans 15 amino acids. The chain's CDR3 is CASSQGTQRNQPQHF. DNA of the CDR3: TGTGCCAGCAGCCAAGGTACACAGAGAAATCAGCCCCAGCATTTT. Complete variable domain (other parts from reference TRBV3-1 and TRBJ1-5): DTAVSQTPKYLVTQMGNDKSIKCEQNLGHDTMYWYKQDSKKFLKIMFSYNNKELIINETVPNRFSPKSPDKAHLNLHINSLELGDSAVYFCASSQGTQRNQPQHFGDGTRLSIL.

This clonotype was seen only a few times. The CDR3 reads CASNRNQGHEQFF. Written as DNA, the CDR3 is TGTGCCAGCAACAGAAACCAGGGACATGAGCAGTTCTTC. The chain links TRBV7-2 to TRBJ2-1; either TRBD1 or TRBD2 may fit D (5 bases each). This CDR3 is 13 amino acids long. Germline V gene sequence: CDR1 SGHTA, CDR2 FQGNSA. Trimming removed 7 bases at V and 8 bases at J, with 15 bases between.

The chain combines TRBV28 with TRBJ1-2, with 11 bases fitting TRBD1. V lost 3 bases to trimming and J lost 7 bases; unmatched junction nucleotides: 10. The length of the CDR3 is 16 residues. Germline values: CDR1 MDHEN, CDR2 SYDVKM. The CDR3 sequence: CASSFGQGAVGGGYTF. Written as DNA, the CDR3 is TGTGCCAGCAGTTTCGGACAGGGGGCGGTCGGTGGTGGCTACACCTTC.

V gene TRBV7-8 combines with J gene TRBJ2-1; 7 nucleotides align to TRBD1. Germline CDR1 is SGHVS and CDR2 is FQNEAQ. The CDR3 has 16 amino acids. The V segment lost 0 bases and the J segment 3 bases; nucleotides outside the gene matches: 5. Written as DNA, the CDR3 is TGTGCCAGCAGCTTAGCAGGGGGCGGACACTACAATGAGCAGTTCTTC. Translating gives CASSLAGGGHYNEQFF. Drawing the rest from reference TRBV7-8 and TRBJ2-1, the complete variable domain is GAGVSQSPRYKVAKRGQDVALRCDPISGHVSLFWYQQALGQGPEFLTYFQNEAQLDKSGLPSDRFFAERPEGSVSTLKIQRTQQEDSAVYLCASSLAGGGHYNEQFFGPGTRLTVL.

There are a few counts of this clonotype. A much more abundant neighbour one base away suggests this may be a read error. The chain is built from TRBV12-3 or TRBV12-4 and TRBJ1-1; tentative D call: TRBD1 (6 bases). V lost 2 bases and J 1 base, leaving 8 bases between the germline ends. There are 14 residues in the CDR3. CDR3 DNA sequence: TGTGCCAGCAGTTTACGGGGGGCGAACACTGAAGCTTTCTTT. Protein product: CASSLRGANTEAFF.

The chain uses TRBV11-2 and TRBJ2-5; 9 bases are shared with TRBD2. Per germline, CDR1 SGHAT and CDR2 FQNNGV. The CDR3 is made up of 19 amino acids. Trimming cost V 5 bases and J 7 bases; bases outside gene matches: 23. CDR3 coding DNA: TGTGCCAGCAGCCCTGGGACAGCCCGCGGGAGGGCCAATCGGGGGACCCAGTACTTC. Translated, it gives CASSPGTARGRANRGTQYF.

The gene calls are TRBV12-3 or TRBV12-4 and TRBJ2-7, with 8 bases identical to TRBD1. The CDR3 extends over 18 amino acids. Trimming took 11 bases from V and 8 from J; bases not matched to a gene: 29. The CDR3 loop reads CALSLFVDRDRRLHQQYF. Written as DNA, the CDR3 is TGTGCCCTCAGTTTATTTGTCGATCGGGACAGGCGATTACACCAGCAGTACTTC.

This clonotype has only a few counts. The rearrangement uses TRBV6-2 or TRBV6-3 and TRBJ2-7; possible D gene TRBD2, 5 bases. V was cut by 10 bases and J by 6 bases, with 13 bases left in between. Germline V gene lookup returns CDR1 MNHEY and CDR2 SVGEGT. The CDR3 spans 11 residues. CDR3 protein: CATSGALEQYF. The CDR3 nucleotides are TGTGCCACCAGCGGTGCCCTCGAGCAGTACTTC.

This clonotype turned up a few times. The rearrangement links TRBV29-1 to TRBJ2-1; maybe TRBD1 (6 bases). CDR1 and CDR2 from the germline V gene are SQVTM and ANQGSEA. The V end lost 6 bases, the J end lost 5 bases, and 14 bases lay between the germline ends. The CDR3 consists of 13 residues. CDR3 in amino acids: CSVGLDRNNEQFF. For the CDR3, the DNA is TGCAGCGTGGGGCTAGACAGGAACAATGAGCAGTTCTTC.

The chain's CDR3 is CASSQDRGQLTSYNEQFF. CDR3 DNA: TGTGCCAGCAGCCAAGATCGGGGACAGTTAACCTCCTACAATGAGCAGTTCTTC. V gene TRBV3-1 combines with J gene TRBJ2-1; 7 positions match TRBD1. Germline CDR1 is LGHDT and CDR2 is YNNKEL (reference sequence). Unmatched junction bases numbered 8, after V lost 0 bases and J lost 0 bases. This CDR3 has 18 amino acids.

This clonotype was recorded a few times. V is TRBV12-3 or TRBV12-4 and J is TRBJ2-1; TRBD2 matches at 15 bases. The CDR3 runs to 16 residues. Trimming removed 6 bases from V and 10 bases from J; junction bases left unmatched: 10. CDR3 residues: CASRGLAGGPRSEQFF. The CDR3 nucleotides read TGTGCCAGCAGGGGACTAGCGGGAGGCCCTCGGAGCGAGCAGTTCTTC.

J is TRBJ2-5 and V is TRBV11-2; TRBD2 might be the D (5 bases). This CDR3 region has 15 residues. The V end was cut by 6 bases, the J end by 0 bases, with 14 bases between. Per the germline V gene, CDR1 is SGHAT and CDR2 is FQNNGV. The CDR3 nucleotides are TGTGCCAGCAGGTCAACACTAGAACACCAAGAGACCCAGTACTTC. This sequence encodes CASRSTLEHQETQYF.

This clonotype has more than one count but fewer than ten. The chain is built from TRBV5-1 and TRBJ2-2; D is perhaps TRBD1 (6 bases). CDR1 and CDR2 from the germline V gene are SGHRS and YFSETQ. Trimming pared 1 base from V and 3 bases from J, leaving 19 bases between. CDR3 length: 18 residues. The CDR3 protein is CASSLFEAGTRYTGELFF. The CDR3 DNA reads TGCGCCAGCAGCTTGTTCGAAGCCGGGACACGTTACACCGGGGAGCTGTTTTTT.

This clonotype was counted between two and nine times. This sequence joins TRBV6-1 and TRBJ2-1; 11 nucleotides match TRBD2. Losses at the gene ends were 5 bases for V and 0 bases for J; bases not matched to a gene: 12. CDR3 length: 19 amino acids. CDR1 and CDR2 from the germline V gene are MNHNS and SASEGT. The CDR3 sequence is CASSRRSSGGPSSYNEQFF. CDR3 bases: TGTGCCAGCAGTCGCCGTTCTAGCGGGGGGCCCAGCTCCTACAATGAGCAGTTCTTC.

The chain couples TRBV7-2 to TRBJ2-5, with 8 positions matching TRBD1. The V and J ends lost 4 bases and 5 bases, in that order; junction bases with no gene match: 9. Germline lookup yields CDR1 SGHTA and CDR2 FQGNSA. This CDR3 spans 15 amino acids. The CDR3 coding sequence is TGTGCCAGCAGCTACACGATCAGGGGGCGGGAGACCCAGTACTTC. Its translation: CASSYTIRGRETQYF.

This clonotype was found a few times. The chain carries TRBV30 and TRBJ2-2; a weak D match, TRBD1 (6 bases). The ends were cut back, 4 bases at V and 0 bases at J, with 15 bases in the middle. Looked up from germline, CDR1 is GTSNPN and CDR2 is SVGIG (reference sequence). The CDR3 has 16 residues. CDR3: CAWNADRSTNTGELFF. CDR3 bases: TGTGCCTGGAACGCCGACAGGTCTACGAACACCGGGGAGCTGTTTTTT.

This clonotype has just a few counts. The CDR3 nucleotides are TGCAGTGCTAGTGGTGGGGGGGTATCCTACAATGAGCAGTTCTTC. As protein: CSASGGGVSYNEQFF. The V and J genes are TRBV20-1 and TRBJ2-1; TRBD2 matches 7 bases. The CDR3 has 15 amino acids. CDR1 is DFQATT and CDR2 is SNEGSKA in the germline V gene (reference sequence). V gave up 3 bases and J gave up 1 base; unmatched junction bases: 6.